The present T cell receptor (beta chain) was sequenced within a study of T cells in Graves' hyperthyroidism and ophthalmopathy. General observations from the study: Prediction of ophthalmopathy progression came a median roughly 7.1 months pre-onset.

In germline, CDR1 is SEHNR, CDR2 FQNEAQ (reference sequence). This CDR3 is 14 amino acids long. With V trimmed by 4 bases and J by 1 base, 3 bases remained unmatched. Amplified TCR beta CDR3 regions came from RNA transcripts. The HTBI primer set was used in a first-round RT-PCR of the TCR CDR3. MiXCR, applied by TCRdb to the multiplex PCR reads, yields one record per CDR3 protein. Altogether roughly 570,000 distinct CDR3 sequences are present, roughly 50% being singletons, with the ten largest covering around 20%. The study left out patients who had uncontrolled infection, other autoimmune disease, pregnancy or lactation. As regards this clonotype: Its antigen is as yet unknown.

The sequence was collected from an adult woman with Graves' disease, either hyperthyroidism or ophthalmopathy (not recorded which). Sequencing was carried out using peripheral blood or thyroid tissue (not recorded which). The chain combines TRBV7-9 with TRBJ2-5; 7 bases map to TRBD1. CDR3 bases: TGTGCCAGCAGCTCGGGACAGCGCCAAGAGACCCAGTACTTC. Residues: CASSSGQRQETQYF.